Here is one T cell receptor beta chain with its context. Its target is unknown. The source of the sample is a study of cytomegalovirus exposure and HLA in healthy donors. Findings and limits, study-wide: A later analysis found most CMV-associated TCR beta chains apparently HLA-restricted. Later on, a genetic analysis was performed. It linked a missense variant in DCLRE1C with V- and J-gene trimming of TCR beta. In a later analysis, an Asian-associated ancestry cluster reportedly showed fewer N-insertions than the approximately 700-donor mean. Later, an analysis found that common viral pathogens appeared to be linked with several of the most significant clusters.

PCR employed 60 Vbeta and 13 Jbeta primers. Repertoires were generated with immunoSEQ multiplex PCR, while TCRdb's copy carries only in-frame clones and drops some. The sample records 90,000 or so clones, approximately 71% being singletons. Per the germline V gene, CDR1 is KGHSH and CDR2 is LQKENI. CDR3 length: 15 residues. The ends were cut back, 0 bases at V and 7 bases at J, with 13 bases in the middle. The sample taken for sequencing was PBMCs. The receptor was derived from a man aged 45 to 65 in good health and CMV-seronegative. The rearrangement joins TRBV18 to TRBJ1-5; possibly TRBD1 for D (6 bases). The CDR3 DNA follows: TGTGCCAGCTCACCACCGAACAGGGCTGGGCAGCCCCAGCATTTT. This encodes CASSPPNRAGQPQHF.